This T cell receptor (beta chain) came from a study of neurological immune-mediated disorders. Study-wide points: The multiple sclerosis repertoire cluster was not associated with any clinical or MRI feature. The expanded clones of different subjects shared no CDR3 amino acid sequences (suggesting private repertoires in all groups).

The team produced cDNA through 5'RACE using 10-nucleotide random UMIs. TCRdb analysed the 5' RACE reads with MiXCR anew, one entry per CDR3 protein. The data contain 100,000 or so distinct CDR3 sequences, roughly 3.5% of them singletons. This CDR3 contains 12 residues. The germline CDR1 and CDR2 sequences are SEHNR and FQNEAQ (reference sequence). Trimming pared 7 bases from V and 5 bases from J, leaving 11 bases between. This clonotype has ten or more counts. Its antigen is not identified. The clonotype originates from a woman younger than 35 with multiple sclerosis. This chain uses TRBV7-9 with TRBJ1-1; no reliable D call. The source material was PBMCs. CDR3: CASTPRQTEAFF. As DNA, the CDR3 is TGTGCCAGCACACCTAGGCAGACTGAAGCTTTCTTT. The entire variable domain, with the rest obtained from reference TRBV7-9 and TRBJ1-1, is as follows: DTGVSQNPRHKITKRGQNVTFRCDPISEHNRLYWYRQTLGQGPEFLTYFQNEAQLEKSRLLSDRFSAERPKGSFSTLEIQRTEQGDSAMYLCASTPRQTEAFFGQGTRLTVV.